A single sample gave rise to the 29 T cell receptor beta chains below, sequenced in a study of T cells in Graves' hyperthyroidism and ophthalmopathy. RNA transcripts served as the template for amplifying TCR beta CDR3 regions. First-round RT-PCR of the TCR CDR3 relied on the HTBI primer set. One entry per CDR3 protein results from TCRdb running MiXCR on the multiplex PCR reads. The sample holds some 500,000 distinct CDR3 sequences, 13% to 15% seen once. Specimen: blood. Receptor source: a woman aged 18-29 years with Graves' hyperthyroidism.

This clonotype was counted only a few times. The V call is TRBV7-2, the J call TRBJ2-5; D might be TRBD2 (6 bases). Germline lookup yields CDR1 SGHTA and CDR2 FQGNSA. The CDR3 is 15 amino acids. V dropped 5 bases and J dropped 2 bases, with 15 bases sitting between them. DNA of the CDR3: TGTGCCAGCAGCAAAAATGGGGGAGGACAAGAGACCCAGTACTTC. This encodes CASSKNGGGQETQYF.

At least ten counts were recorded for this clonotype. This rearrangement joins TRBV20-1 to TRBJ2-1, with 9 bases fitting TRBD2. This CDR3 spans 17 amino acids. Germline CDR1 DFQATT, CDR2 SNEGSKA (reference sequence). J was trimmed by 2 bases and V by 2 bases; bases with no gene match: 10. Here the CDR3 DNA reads TGCAGTGCTAGAAGTTCGGGCGGGAGGGCCACCTACAATGAGCAGTTCTTC. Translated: CSARSSGGRATYNEQFF.

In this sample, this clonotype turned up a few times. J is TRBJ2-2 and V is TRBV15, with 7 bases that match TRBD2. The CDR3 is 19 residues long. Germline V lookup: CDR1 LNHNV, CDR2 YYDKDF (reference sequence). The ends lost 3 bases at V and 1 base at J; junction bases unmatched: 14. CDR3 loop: CATSRVGEREIRNTGELFF. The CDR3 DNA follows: TGTGCCACCAGCAGGGTCGGTGAGCGGGAAATAAGGAACACCGGGGAGCTGTTTTTT.

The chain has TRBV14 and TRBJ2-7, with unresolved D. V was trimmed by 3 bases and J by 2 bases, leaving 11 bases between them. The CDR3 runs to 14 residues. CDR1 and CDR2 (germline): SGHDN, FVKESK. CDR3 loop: CASSHRGVPYEQYV. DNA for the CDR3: TGTGCCAGCAGCCACAGAGGCGTTCCCTACGAGCAGTACGTC.

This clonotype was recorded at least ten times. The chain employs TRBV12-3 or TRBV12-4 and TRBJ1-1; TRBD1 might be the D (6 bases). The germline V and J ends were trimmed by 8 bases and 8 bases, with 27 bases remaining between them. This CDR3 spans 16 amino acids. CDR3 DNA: TGTGCCAGCGACCCGGAAACAGGGCAAGGGGGAGGGGAAGCTTTCTTT. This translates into CASDPETGQGGGEAFF.

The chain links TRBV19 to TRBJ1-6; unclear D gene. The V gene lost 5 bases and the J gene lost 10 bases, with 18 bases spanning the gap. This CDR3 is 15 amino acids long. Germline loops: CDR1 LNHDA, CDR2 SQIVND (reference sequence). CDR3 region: CASSSEEAVRSPLHF. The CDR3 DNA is TGTGCCAGTAGTTCAGAGGAGGCAGTACGGTCACCCCTCCACTTT.

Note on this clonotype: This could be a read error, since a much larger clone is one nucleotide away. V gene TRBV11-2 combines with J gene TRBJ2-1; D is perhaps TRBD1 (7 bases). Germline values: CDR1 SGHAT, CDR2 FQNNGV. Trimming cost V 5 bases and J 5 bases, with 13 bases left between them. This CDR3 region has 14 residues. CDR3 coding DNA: TGTGCCAGCAGCCAGGGGGGCATGAACAATGAGCAGTTCTTC. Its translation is CASSQGGMNNEQFF.

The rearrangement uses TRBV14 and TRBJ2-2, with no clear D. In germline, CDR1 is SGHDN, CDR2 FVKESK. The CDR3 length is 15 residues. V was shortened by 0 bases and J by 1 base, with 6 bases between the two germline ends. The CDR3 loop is CASSQELGNTGELFF. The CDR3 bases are TGTGCCAGCAGCCAAGAGTTAGGGAACACCGGGGAGCTGTTTTTT.

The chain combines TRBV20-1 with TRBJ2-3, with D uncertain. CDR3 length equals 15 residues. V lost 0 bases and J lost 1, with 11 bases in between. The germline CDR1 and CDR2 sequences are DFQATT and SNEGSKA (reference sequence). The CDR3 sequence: CSARDQPARTDTQYF. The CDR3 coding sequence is TGCAGTGCTAGAGACCAGCCGGCTCGCACAGATACGCAGTATTTT.

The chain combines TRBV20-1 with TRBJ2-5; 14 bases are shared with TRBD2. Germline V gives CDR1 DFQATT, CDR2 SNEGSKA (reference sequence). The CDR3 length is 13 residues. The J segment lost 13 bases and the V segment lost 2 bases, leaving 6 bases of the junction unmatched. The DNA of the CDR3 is TGCAGTGCTAGACTTGGGACTAGCGGGAGACTGTACTTC. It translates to CSARLGTSGRLYF.

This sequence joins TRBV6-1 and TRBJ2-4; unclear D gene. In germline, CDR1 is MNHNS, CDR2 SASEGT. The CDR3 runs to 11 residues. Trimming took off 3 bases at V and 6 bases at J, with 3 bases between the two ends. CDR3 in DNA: TGTGCCAGCAGTGACTTAAACATTCAGTACTTC. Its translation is CASSDLNIQYF.

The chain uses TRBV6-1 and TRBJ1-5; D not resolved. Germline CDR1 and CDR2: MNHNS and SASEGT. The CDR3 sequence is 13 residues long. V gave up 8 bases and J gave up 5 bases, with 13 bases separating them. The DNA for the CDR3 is TGTGCCAGCGGAGGAGGAGGAGATCAGCCCCAGCATTTT. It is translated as CASGGGGDQPQHF.

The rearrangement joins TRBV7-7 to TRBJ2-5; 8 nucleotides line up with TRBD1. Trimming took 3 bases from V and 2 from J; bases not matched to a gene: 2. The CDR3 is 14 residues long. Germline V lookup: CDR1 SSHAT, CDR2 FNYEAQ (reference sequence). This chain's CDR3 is CASSLTGEQETQYF. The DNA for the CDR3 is TGTGCCAGCAGCTTGACAGGGGAGCAAGAGACCCAGTACTTC. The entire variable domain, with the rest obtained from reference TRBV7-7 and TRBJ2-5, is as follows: GAGVSQSPRYKVTKRGQDVTLRCDPISSHATLYWYQQALGQGPEFLTYFNYEAQPDKSGLPSDRFSAERPEGSISTLTIQRTEQRDSAMYRCASSLTGEQETQYFGPGTRLLVL.

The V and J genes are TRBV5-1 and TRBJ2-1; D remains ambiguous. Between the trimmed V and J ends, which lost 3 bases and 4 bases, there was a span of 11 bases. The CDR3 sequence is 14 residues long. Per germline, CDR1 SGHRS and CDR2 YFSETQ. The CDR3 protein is CASSSPPPYNEQFF. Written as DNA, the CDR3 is TGCGCCAGCAGCTCCCCTCCGCCTTACAATGAGCAGTTCTTC.

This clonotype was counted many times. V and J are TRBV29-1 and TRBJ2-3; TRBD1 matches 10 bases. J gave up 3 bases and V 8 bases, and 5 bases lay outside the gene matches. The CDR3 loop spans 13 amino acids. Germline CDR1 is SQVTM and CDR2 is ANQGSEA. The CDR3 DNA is TGCAGCACGCGGACAGGGGGGACAGATACGCAGTATTTT. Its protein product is CSTRTGGTDTQYF.

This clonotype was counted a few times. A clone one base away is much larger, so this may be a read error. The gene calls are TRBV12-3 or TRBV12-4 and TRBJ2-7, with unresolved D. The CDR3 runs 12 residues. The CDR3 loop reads CASSLSFYKQYF. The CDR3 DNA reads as TGTGCCAGCAGTCTTAGTTTCTACAAGCAGTACTTC.

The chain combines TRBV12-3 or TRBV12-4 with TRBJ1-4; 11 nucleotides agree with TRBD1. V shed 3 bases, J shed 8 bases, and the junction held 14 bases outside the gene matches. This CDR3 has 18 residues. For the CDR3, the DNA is TGTGCCAGCAGTTTCAGGACAGGGGGCCCCGGCGGGAGGGAAAAACTGTTTTTT. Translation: CASSFRTGGPGGREKLFF.

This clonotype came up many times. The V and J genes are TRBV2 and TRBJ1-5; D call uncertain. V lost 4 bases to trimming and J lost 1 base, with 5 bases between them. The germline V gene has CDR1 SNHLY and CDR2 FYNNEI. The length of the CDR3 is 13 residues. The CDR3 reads CASSVGSNQPQHF. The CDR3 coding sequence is TGTGCCAGCAGTGTGGGAAGCAATCAGCCCCAGCATTTT.

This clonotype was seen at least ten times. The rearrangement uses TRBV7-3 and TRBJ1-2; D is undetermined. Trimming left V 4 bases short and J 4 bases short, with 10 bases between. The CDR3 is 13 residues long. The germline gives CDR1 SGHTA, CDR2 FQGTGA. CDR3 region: CASSSRGSYGYTF. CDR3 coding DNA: TGTGCCAGCAGCTCTCGCGGGTCCTATGGCTACACCTTC. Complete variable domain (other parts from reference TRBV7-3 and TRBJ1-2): GAGVSQTPSNKVTEKGKYVELRCDPISGHTALYWYRQSLGQGPEFLIYFQGTGAADDSGLPNDRFFAVRPEGSVSTLKIQRTERGDSAVYLCASSSRGSYGYTFGSGTRLTVV.

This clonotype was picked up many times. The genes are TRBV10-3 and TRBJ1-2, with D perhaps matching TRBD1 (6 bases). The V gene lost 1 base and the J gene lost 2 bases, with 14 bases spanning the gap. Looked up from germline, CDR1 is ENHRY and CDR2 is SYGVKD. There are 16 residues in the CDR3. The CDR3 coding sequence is TGTGCCATCAGTGAGTTGTCGCCAGGGGCGAACTATGGCTACACCTTC. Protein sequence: CAISELSPGANYGYTF.

The CDR3 loop is CASSRGQGEEQPQHF. The DNA for the CDR3 is TGTGCCAGCAGCCGCGGACAGGGAGAAGAACAGCCCCAGCATTTT. The rearrangement joins TRBV7-9 to TRBJ1-5; the match to TRBD1 covers 8 bases. Germline CDR1 reads SEHNR; CDR2 reads FQNEAQ (reference sequence). After removal of 5 bases from V and 7 bases from J, the junction contained 10 bases not matched to a gene. The CDR3 consists of 15 residues. Complete variable domain (other parts from reference TRBV7-9 and TRBJ1-5): DTGVSQNPRHKITKRGQNVTFRCDPISEHNRLYWYRQTLGQGPEFLTYFQNEAQLEKSRLLSDRFSAERPKGSFSTLEIQRTEQGDSAMYLCASSRGQGEEQPQHFGDGTRLSIL.

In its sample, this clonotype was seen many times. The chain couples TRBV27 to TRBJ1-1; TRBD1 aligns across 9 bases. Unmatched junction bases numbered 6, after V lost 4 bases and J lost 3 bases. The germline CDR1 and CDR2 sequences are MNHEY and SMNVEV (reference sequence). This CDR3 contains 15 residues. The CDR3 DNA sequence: TGTGCCAGCAGTTCACAGGGGGCCTCGGACACTGAAGCTTTCTTT. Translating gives CASSSQGASDTEAFF.

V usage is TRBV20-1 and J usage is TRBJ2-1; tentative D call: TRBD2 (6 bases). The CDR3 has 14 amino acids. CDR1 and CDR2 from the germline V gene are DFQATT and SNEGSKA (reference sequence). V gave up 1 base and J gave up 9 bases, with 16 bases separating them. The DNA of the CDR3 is TGCAGTGCTAGAGCGGGAGAGGGTTTAGGTGAGCAGTTCTTC. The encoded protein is CSARAGEGLGEQFF.

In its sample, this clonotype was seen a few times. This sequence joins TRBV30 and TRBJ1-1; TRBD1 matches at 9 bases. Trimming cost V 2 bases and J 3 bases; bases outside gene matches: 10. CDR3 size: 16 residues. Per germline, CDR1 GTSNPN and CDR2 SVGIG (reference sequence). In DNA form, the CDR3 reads TGTGCCTGGAGTCGGTGGACAGGGGCGTCGCACACTGAAGCTTTCTTT. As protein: CAWSRWTGASHTEAFF.

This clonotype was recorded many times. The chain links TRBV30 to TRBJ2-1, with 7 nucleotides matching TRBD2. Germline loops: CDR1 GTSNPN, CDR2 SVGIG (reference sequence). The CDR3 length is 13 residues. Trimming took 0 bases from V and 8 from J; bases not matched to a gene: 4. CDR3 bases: TGTGCCTGGAGTGTGGGAACTAGCGATGAGCAGTTCTTC. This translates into CAWSVGTSDEQFF.

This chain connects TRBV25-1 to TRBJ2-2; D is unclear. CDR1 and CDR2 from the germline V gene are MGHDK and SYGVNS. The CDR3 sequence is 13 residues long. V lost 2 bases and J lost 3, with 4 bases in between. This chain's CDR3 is CASSEPYTGELFF. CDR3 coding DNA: TGTGCCAGCAGTGAACCATACACCGGGGAGCTGTTTTTT.

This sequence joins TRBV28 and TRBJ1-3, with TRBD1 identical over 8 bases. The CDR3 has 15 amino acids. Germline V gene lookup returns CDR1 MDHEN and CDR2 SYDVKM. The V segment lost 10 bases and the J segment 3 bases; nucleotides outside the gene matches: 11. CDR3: CAIGRTGFFGNTIYF. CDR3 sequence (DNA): TGTGCCATTGGGAGGACAGGGTTCTTTGGAAACACCATATATTTT.

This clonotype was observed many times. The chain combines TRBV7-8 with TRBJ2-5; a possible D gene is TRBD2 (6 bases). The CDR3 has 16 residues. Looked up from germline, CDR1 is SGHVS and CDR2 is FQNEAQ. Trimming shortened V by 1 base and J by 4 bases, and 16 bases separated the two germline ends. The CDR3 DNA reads TGTGCCAGCAGCTTAGAAGGTTCTAGGCGGGGAGAGACCCAGTACTTC. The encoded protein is CASSLEGSRRGETQYF.

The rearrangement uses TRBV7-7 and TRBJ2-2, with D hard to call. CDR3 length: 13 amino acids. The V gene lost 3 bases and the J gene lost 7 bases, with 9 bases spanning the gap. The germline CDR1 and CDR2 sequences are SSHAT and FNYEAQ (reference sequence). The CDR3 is CASSFSWDGELFF. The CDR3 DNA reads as TGTGCCAGCAGCTTCTCCTGGGACGGGGAGCTGTTTTTT. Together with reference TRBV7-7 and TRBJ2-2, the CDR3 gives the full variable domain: GAGVSQSPRYKVTKRGQDVTLRCDPISSHATLYWYQQALGQGPEFLTYFNYEAQPDKSGLPSDRFSAERPEGSISTLTIQRTEQRDSAMYRCASSFSWDGELFFGEGSRLTVL.